The T cell receptor (beta chain) under discussion was sequenced for a study of blood T cell repertoires in COVID-19. Overall study context: Donors in the United States, Italy and Spain gave samples during acute or convalescent COVID-19. In each case, the material was cDNA or gDNA derived from T cells, B-cell-depleted T cells, or PBMCs.

Germline V gives CDR1 SEHNR, CDR2 FQNEAQ (reference sequence). CDR3 length equals 15 residues. V shed 4 bases, J shed 3 bases, and the junction held 6 bases outside the gene matches. Repertoires were generated with immunoSEQ multiplex PCR, while TCRdb's copy carries only in-frame clones and drops some. The profile shows 200,000 to 250,000 clones, around 80% of them singletons. The chain recombines TRBV7-9 with TRBJ1-1; 9 bases line up with TRBD1. This TCR was sampled from a woman over 75 with active or convalescent COVID-19. The sequencing sample was made of peripheral blood. In nucleotides, the CDR3 is TGTGCCAGCAGCTCTACAGGGGGCCGAGACACTGAAGCTTTCTTT. Translating it yields CASSSTGGRDTEAFF.